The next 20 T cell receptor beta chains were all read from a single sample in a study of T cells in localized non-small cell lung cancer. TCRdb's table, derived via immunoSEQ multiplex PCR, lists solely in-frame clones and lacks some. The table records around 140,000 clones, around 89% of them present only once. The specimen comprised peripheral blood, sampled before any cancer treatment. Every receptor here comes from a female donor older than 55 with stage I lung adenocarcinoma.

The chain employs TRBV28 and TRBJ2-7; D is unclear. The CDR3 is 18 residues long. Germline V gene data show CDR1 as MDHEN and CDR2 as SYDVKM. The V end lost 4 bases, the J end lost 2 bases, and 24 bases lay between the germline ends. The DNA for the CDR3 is TGTGCCAGCAGTTCCACCCACCATGACCGGCCGAGACCCTACGAGCAGTACTTC. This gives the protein CASSSTHHDRPRPYEQYF.

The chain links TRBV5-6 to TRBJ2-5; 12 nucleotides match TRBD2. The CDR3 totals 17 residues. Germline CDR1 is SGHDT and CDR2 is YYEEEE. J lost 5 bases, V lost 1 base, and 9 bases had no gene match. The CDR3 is CASSLIGLAGQRETQYF. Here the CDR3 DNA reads TGTGCCAGCAGCTTGATAGGACTAGCGGGACAGCGGGAGACCCAGTACTTC.

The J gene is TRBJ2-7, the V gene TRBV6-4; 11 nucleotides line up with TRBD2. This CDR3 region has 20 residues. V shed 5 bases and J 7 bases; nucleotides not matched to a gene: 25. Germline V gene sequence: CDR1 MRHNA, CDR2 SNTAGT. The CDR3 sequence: CASSFLGSILTSGSNWEQYF. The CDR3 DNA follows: TGTGCCAGCAGTTTCCTCGGATCTATACTCACTAGCGGGAGTAATTGGGAGCAGTACTTC.

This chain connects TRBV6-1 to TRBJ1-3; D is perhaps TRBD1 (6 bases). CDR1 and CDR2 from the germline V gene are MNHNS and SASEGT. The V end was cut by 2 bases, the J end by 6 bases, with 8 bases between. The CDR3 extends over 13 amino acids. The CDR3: CASSEWGANTIYF. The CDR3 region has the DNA TGTGCCAGCAGTGAATGGGGGGCAAACACCATATATTTT.

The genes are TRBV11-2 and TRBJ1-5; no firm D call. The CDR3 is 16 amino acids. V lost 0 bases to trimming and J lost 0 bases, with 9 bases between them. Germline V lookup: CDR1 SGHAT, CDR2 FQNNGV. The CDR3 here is CASSLDSGYSNQPQHF. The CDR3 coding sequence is TGTGCCAGCAGCTTAGATTCGGGTTATAGCAATCAGCCCCAGCATTTT.

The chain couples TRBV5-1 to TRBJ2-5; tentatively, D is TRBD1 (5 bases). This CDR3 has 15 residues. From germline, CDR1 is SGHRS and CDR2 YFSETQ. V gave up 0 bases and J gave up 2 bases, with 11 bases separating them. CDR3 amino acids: CASSLDPGWQETQYF. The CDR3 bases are TGCGCCAGCAGCTTGGACCCAGGGTGGCAAGAGACCCAGTACTTC.

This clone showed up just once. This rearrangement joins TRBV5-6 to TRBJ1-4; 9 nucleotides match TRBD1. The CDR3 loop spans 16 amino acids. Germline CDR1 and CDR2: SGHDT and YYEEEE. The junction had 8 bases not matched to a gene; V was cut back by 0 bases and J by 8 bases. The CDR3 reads CASSLVGGQGGEKLFF. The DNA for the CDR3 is TGTGCCAGCAGCTTGGTGGGGGGACAGGGAGGCGAAAAACTGTTTTTT.

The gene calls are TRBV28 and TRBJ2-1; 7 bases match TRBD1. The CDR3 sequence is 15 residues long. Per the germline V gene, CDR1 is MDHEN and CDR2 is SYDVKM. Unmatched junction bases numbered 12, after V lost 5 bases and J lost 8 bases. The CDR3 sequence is CASSPSLTGADEQFF. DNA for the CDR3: TGTGCCAGCAGTCCATCTCTCACAGGGGCCGATGAGCAGTTCTTC.

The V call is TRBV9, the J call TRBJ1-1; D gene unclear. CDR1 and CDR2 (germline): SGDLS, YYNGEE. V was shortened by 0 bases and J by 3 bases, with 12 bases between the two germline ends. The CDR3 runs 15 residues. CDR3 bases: TGTGCCAGCAGCGTAGGTCACCTGGAGGACACTGAAGCTTTCTTT. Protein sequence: CASSVGHLEDTEAFF.

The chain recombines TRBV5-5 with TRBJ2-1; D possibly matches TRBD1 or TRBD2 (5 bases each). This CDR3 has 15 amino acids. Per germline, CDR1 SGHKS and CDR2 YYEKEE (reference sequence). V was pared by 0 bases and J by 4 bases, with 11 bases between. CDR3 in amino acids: CASSLARGRYNEQFF. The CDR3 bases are TGTGCCAGCAGCTTGGCACGGGGCCGGTACAATGAGCAGTTCTTC.

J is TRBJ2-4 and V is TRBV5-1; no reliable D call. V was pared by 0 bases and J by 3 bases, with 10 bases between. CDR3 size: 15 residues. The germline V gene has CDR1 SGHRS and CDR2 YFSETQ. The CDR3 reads CASSLERGNKNIQYF. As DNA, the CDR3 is TGCGCCAGCAGCTTGGAACGTGGGAACAAAAACATTCAGTACTTC.

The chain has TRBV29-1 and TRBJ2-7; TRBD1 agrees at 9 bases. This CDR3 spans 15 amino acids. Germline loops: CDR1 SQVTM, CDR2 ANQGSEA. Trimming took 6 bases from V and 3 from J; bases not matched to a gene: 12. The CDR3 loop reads CSVITSGTGYYEQYF. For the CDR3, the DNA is TGCAGCGTCATCACCTCCGGGACAGGGTACTACGAGCAGTACTTC.

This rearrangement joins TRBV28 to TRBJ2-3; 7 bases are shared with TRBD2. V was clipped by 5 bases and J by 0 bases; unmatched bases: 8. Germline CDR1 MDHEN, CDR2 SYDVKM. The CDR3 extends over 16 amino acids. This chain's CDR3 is CASSPQATSSTDTQYF. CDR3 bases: TGTGCCAGCAGTCCCCAGGCGACTAGCAGCACAGATACGCAGTATTTT.

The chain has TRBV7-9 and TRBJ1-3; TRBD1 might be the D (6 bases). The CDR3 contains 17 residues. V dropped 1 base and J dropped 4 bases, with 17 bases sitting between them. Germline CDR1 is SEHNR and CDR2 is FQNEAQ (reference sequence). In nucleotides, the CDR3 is TGTGCCAGCAGCTTAGACTCCCTACAGGGTACGGGAAACACCATATATTTT. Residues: CASSLDSLQGTGNTIYF.

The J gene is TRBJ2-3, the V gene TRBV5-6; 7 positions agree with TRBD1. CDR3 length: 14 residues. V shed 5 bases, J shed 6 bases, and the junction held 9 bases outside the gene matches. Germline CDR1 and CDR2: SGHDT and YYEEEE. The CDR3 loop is CASRRQGLGDTQYF. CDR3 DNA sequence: TGTGCCAGCAGGAGACAGGGCTTAGGTGATACGCAGTATTTT. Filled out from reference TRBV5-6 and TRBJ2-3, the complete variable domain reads DAGVTQSPTHLIKTRGQQVTLRCSPKSGHDTVSWYQQALGQGPQFIFQYYEEEERQRGNFPDRFSGHQFPNYSSELNVNALLLGDSALYLCASRRQGLGDTQYFGPGTRLTVL.

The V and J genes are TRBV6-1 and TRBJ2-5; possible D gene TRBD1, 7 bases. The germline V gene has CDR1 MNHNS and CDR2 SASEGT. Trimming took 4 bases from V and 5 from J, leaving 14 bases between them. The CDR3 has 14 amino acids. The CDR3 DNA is TGTGCCAGCAGTGTGGAGGGGGCCGGGGAGACCCAGTACTTC. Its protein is CASSVEGAGETQYF.

This CDR3 reads CASRGVPTEAFF. CDR3 in DNA: TGCGCCAGCAGAGGGGTCCCCACTGAAGCTTTCTTT. This chain connects TRBV5-1 to TRBJ1-1; D might be TRBD1 (5 bases). Trimming removed 5 bases from V and 4 bases from J, with 9 bases in between. The CDR3 spans 12 residues. In germline, CDR1 is SGHRS, CDR2 YFSETQ.

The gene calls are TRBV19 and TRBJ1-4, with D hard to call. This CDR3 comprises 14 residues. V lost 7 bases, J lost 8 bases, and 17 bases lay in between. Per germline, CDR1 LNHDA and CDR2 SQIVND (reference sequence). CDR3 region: CASNGRPTGEKLFF. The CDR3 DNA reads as TGTGCCAGTAACGGACGGCCTACCGGGGAAAAACTGTTTTTT.

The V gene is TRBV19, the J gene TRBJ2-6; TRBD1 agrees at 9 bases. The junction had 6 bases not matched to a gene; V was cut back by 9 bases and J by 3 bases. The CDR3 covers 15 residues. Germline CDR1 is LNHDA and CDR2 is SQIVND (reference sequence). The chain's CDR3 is CASKGTGFGANVLTF. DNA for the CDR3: TGTGCCAGCAAAGGGACAGGGTTTGGGGCCAACGTCCTGACTTTC.

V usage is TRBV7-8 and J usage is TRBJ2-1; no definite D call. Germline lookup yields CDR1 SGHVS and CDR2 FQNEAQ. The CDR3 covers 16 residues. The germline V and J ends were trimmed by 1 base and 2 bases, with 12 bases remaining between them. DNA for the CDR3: TGTGCCAGCAGCTTAGGCATTTGGAGAGCCTACAATGAGCAGTTCTTC. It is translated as CASSLGIWRAYNEQFF.